The 26 T cell receptor beta chains reported below all come from one sample, sequenced in a study of vaccination and CD4 T cells after COVID-19. For these receptors, no antigen is known. The study sequenced cultured CD4+ T cell DNA using the Oncomine TCR Beta short-read assay. TCRdb re-called the PCR reads through MiXCR, storing one row per CDR3 protein. The table shows 20,000 to 25,000 distinct CDR3 sequences, with 58% occurring only once. The treatment: approximately 9-day PBMC culture with coronavirus spike peptide pools or control peptides (ViraFEST assay). Specimen: CD4+ T cells from blood, cultured in vitro. The receptors were gathered from a human donor who had recovered from COVID-19.

This clonotype came up a few times. This chain connects TRBV11-3 to TRBJ1-1; no clear D. CDR1 and CDR2 (germline): SGHNT, YENEEA. V was cut by 7 bases and J by 1 base, with 13 bases left in between. The CDR3 sequence is 14 residues long. The CDR3 is CASTIGRANTEAFF. The CDR3, as DNA: TGTGCCAGCACCATAGGGCGGGCGAACACTGAAGCTTTCTTT.

This clonotype has more than one count but fewer than ten. The chain couples TRBV6-5 to TRBJ2-1, with unresolved D. This CDR3 has 16 amino acids. The germline V gene encodes CDR1 MNHEY and CDR2 SVGAGI. Trimming shortened V by 2 bases and J by 5 bases, and 16 bases separated the two germline ends. The CDR3 loop is CASSYSFSSIHNEQFF. CDR3 DNA sequence: TGTGCCAGCAGTTACAGTTTTTCGTCCATACACAATGAGCAGTTCTTC.

This clonotype was observed a handful of times. CDR3 coding DNA: TGTGCCATCAGTGCCCAGGGAGACGAGGGAGGCTACACCTTC. Translation gives CAISAQGDEGGYTF. The chain uses TRBV10-3 and TRBJ1-2; D is perhaps TRBD1 (5 bases). Trimming stripped 4 bases from V and 8 bases from J, with 17 bases between. The CDR3 runs 14 residues. Germline CDR1 reads ENHRY; CDR2 reads SYGVKD.

V and J are TRBV21-1 and TRBJ1-1. TRBV21-1 is a recognized pseudogene. CDR3 length equals 14 residues. The CDR3: CASSSSRVRTEAFF. The CDR3 DNA reads TGTGCCAGCAGCAGCTCGAGGGTTCGGACTGAAGCTTTCTTT.

This chain connects TRBV5-4 to TRBJ2-7; 7 bases match TRBD1. V was clipped by 1 base and J by 3 bases; unmatched bases: 4. CDR3 length: 14 amino acids. The V gene's germline CDR1 is SGHNT and CDR2 YYREEE (reference sequence). The CDR3 sequence is CASSLFGQDYEQYF. The CDR3 nucleotides are TGTGCCAGCAGCTTGTTCGGACAGGACTACGAGCAGTACTTC.

In DNA, the CDR3 is TGTGCCAGTACCCGATACGGGGTGACTGGCTACACCTTC. It codes for CASTRYGVTGYTF. The chain employs TRBV19 and TRBJ1-2; D not certain. Per the germline V gene, CDR1 is LNHDA and CDR2 is SQIVND (reference sequence). V dropped 7 bases and J dropped 7 bases, with 16 bases sitting between them. This CDR3 spans 13 amino acids.

V is TRBV6-1 and J is TRBJ2-7; 7 nucleotides align to TRBD1. The germline V gene has CDR1 MNHNS and CDR2 SASEGT. This CDR3 is built from 13 residues. The V gene end was trimmed by 5 bases and the J gene end by 2 bases; junction bases not matched to a gene: 3. Here the CDR3 reads CASSRDSAYEQYF. The CDR3 DNA follows: TGTGCCAGCAGTAGGGACAGCGCCTACGAGCAGTACTTC.

The sample holds a few counts of this clonotype. This sequence joins TRBV19 and TRBJ1-2, with D possibly TRBD1 on 6 matching bases. The germline V gene has CDR1 LNHDA and CDR2 SQIVND (reference sequence). Trimming took 8 bases from V and 7 from J, leaving 17 bases between them. This CDR3 contains 13 residues. For the CDR3, the DNA is TGTGCCAGTGGGGTACAGGGAGCCGCTGGCTACACCTTC. It specifies CASGVQGAAGYTF.

This clonotype was seen a few times. V usage is TRBV7-9 and J usage is TRBJ2-2; D unresolved. With 5 bases removed from V and 2 bases from J, the gap between germline ends came to 9 bases. The CDR3 extends over 14 amino acids. CDR1 is SEHNR, CDR2 FQNEAQ, per germline (reference sequence). In DNA form, the CDR3 reads TGTGCCAGCAGCCCCACGGCCAACACCGGGGAGCTGTTTTTT. Translated, it gives CASSPTANTGELFF. Drawing the rest from reference TRBV7-9 and TRBJ2-2, the complete variable domain is DTGVSQNPRHKITKRGQNVTFRCDPISEHNRLYWYRQTLGQGPEFLTYFQNEAQLEKSRLLSDRFSAERPKGSFSTLEIQRTEQGDSAMYLCASSPTANTGELFFGEGSRLTVL.

V gene TRBV6-5 combines with J gene TRBJ2-3, with 7 bases matching TRBD2. With V trimmed by 4 bases and J by 4 bases, 11 bases remained unmatched. This CDR3 comprises 16 residues. Per germline, CDR1 MNHEY and CDR2 SVGAGI. CDR3 protein: CASSSPGAGDADTQYF. The CDR3 nucleotides are TGTGCCAGCAGTTCCCCCGGGGCGGGGGACGCAGATACGCAGTATTTT.

The genes are TRBV20-1 and TRBJ2-2; TRBD1 agrees at 7 bases. Germline V gene data show CDR1 as DFQATT and CDR2 as SNEGSKA (reference sequence). V trimming: 3 bases; J trimming: 1 base; junction bases outside the gene matches: 2. CDR3 length: 14 amino acids. CDR3 amino acids: CSASRDRNTGELFF. The CDR3 coding sequence is TGCAGTGCTAGCCGGGACAGGAACACCGGGGAGCTGTTTTTT.

V gene TRBV4-2 combines with J gene TRBJ2-3; 7 bases are a match to TRBD1. The germline V gene has CDR1 LGHNA and CDR2 YNFKEQ. The CDR3 contains 16 residues. V lost 3 bases and J lost 2; bases outside the gene matches: 8. The CDR3, as DNA: TGTGCCAGCAGCCATGCCCGGACAGGCGCCACAGATACGCAGTATTTT. This codes for CASSHARTGATDTQYF.

This chain connects TRBV11-3 to TRBJ1-1; no clear D. V was pared by 5 bases and J by 1 base, with 8 bases between. Germline V gene data show CDR1 as SGHNT and CDR2 as YENEEA. This CDR3 contains 13 residues. In nucleotides, the CDR3 is TGTGCCAGCAGCAGCCGGGAGAACACTGAAGCTTTCTTT. The encoded protein is CASSSRENTEAFF.

The genes are TRBV7-2 and TRBJ1-4; D perhaps matches TRBD1 (6 bases). The germline gives CDR1 SGHTA, CDR2 FQGNSA. Trimming pared 1 base from V and 8 bases from J, leaving 17 bases between. The CDR3 has 16 amino acids. Here the CDR3 DNA reads TGTGCCAGCAGCTTAGGTGGGGGGGCAGTTGTGGAAAAACTGTTTTTT. Amino acid sequence: CASSLGGGAVVEKLFF.

V is TRBV6-2 or TRBV6-3 and J is TRBJ2-5; D could derive from TRBD1 or TRBD2 (5 bases each). V lost 4 bases and J 4 bases, leaving 16 bases between the germline ends. CDR1 is MNHEY, CDR2 SVGEGT, per germline. The length of the CDR3 is 15 residues. CDR3 protein: CASSLNGGEGETQYF. The CDR3 nucleotides read TGTGCCAGCAGTTTAAATGGGGGAGAGGGAGAGACCCAGTACTTC.

This sequence joins TRBV11-1 and TRBJ2-2; 7 bases match TRBD1. Trimming removed 5 bases from V and 6 bases from J; junction bases left unmatched: 15. The CDR3 extends over 17 amino acids. The germline V gene has CDR1 SGHAT and CDR2 FQDESV (reference sequence). CDR3 amino acids: CASSRIDRARGAGELFF. The CDR3 nucleotides are TGTGCCAGCAGCCGAATAGACAGGGCAAGGGGTGCCGGGGAGCTGTTTTTT.

V gene TRBV15 combines with J gene TRBJ2-7; 7 bases fit TRBD2. CDR1 LNHNV and CDR2 YYDKDF come from the germline V gene (reference sequence). This CDR3 contains 15 residues. Germline trimming cut 0 bases from V and 2 bases from J; bases unmatched to any gene: 4. CDR3 region: CATSRDGRLTYEQYF. The CDR3 coding sequence is TGTGCCACCAGCAGAGACGGGAGGCTAACCTACGAGCAGTACTTC.

This clonotype has just a few counts. This chain connects TRBV20-1 to TRBJ1-3; D is ambiguous. This CDR3 is built from 14 residues. V lost 3 bases to trimming and J lost 3 bases, with 12 bases between them. Germline-derived CDR1 and CDR2 are DFQATT and SNEGSKA (reference sequence). The CDR3 here is CSARILRDGNTIYF. The CDR3 DNA is TGCAGTGCTAGGATACTTAGGGATGGAAACACCATATATTTT.

The rearrangement links TRBV7-2 to TRBJ1-5, with a weak D call TRBD1 (5 bases). Trimming pared 0 bases from V and 7 bases from J, leaving 7 bases between. CDR3 length equals 13 residues. The germline V gene encodes CDR1 SGHTA and CDR2 FQGNSA. CDR3 nucleotides: TGTGCCAGCAGCTTAGCGGACAACCAGCCCCAGCATTTT. Encoded protein: CASSLADNQPQHF.

The V and J genes are TRBV6-2 or TRBV6-3 and TRBJ2-2, with 7 bases that match TRBD1. Unmatched junction bases numbered 7, after V lost 5 bases and J lost 4 bases. This CDR3 comprises 15 residues. Germline V lookup: CDR1 MNHEY, CDR2 SVGEGT. In nucleotides, the CDR3 is TGTGCCAGCAGTGATAGACAGGGATTCACCGGGGAGCTGTTTTTT. This encodes CASSDRQGFTGELFF.

The V gene is TRBV27, the J gene TRBJ1-5; TRBD1 is a possible D gene (5 bases). Germline-derived CDR1 and CDR2 are MNHEY and SMNVEV (reference sequence). This CDR3 comprises 13 residues. V was clipped by 5 bases and J by 9 bases, with 14 bases between them. The DNA for the CDR3 is TGTGCCAGCAGTCCGACAGCCGCAGGGCCCCAGCATTTT. This translates into CASSPTAAGPQHF.

CDR3 amino acids: CASSPGTQQGAFF. Here the CDR3 DNA reads TGTGCCAGCAGCCCGGGGACCCAACAAGGGGCTTTCTTT. The chain is built from TRBV5-4 and TRBJ1-1, with D perhaps TRBD1 (5 bases). CDR3 length: 13 amino acids. CDR1 SGHNT and CDR2 YYREEE come from the germline V gene (reference sequence). V lost 4 bases, J lost 11 bases, and 18 bases lay in between.

The V and J genes are TRBV6-1 and TRBJ2-7, with D possibly matching TRBD2 (6 bases). Trimming cost V 5 bases and J 5 bases, with 19 bases left between them. From germline, CDR1 is MNHNS and CDR2 SASEGT. The length of the CDR3 is 15 residues. The CDR3 DNA sequence: TGTGCCAGCAGTACCTCGGGGGTAGGACTCGACGAGCAGTACTTC. This sequence encodes CASSTSGVGLDEQYF.

This clonotype was recorded once. The chain combines TRBV9 with TRBJ2-2; 8 bases are shared with TRBD2. Germline-derived CDR1 and CDR2 are SGDLS and YYNGEE. The CDR3 loop spans 18 amino acids. Unmatched junction bases numbered 11, after V lost 2 bases and J lost 2 bases. CDR3 in DNA: TGTGCCAGCAGCGTGGAGTTAGCGGGATCCCTCAACACCGGGGAGCTGTTTTTT. Residues: CASSVELAGSLNTGELFF.

The chain recombines TRBV11-3 with TRBJ2-5; no clear D. The CDR3 sequence is 12 residues long. V was cut by 7 bases and J by 10 bases, with 16 bases left in between. The germline gives CDR1 SGHNT, CDR2 YENEEA. The DNA of the CDR3 is TGTGCCAGCACCCCGAATAGAGAGGACCAGTACTTC. Residues: CASTPNREDQYF.

The genes are TRBV10-1 and TRBJ2-2, with 7 positions matching TRBD2. Trimming took 2 bases from V and 1 from J; bases not matched to a gene: 4. This CDR3 is 16 amino acids long. Germline CDR1 and CDR2: WNHNN and SYGVQD (reference sequence). As DNA, the CDR3 is TGCGCCAGCAGTGAGAAACAGCGGGAGAACACCGGGGAGCTGTTTTTT. Encoded protein: CASSEKQRENTGELFF.